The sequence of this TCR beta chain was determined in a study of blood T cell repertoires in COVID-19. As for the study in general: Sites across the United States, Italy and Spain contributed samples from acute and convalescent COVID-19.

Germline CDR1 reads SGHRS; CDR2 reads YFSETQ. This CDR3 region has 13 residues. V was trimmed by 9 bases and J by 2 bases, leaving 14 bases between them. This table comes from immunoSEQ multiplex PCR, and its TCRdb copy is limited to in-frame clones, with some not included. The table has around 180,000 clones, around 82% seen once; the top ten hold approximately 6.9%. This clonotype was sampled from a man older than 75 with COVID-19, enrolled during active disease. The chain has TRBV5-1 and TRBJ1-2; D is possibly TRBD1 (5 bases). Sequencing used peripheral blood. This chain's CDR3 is CATRPDRNYGYTF. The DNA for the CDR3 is TGCGCCACCCGGCCTGACAGAAACTATGGCTACACCTTC.